This T cell receptor beta chain emerged from a study of blood T cell repertoires in COVID-19. Overall study: Samples came from the United States, Italy and Spain, spanning acute and convalescent COVID-19. The analysed material was cDNA or gDNA that came from T cells, B-cell-depleted T cells, or PBMCs.

A Seattle source enrolled patients during active infection and followed them longitudinally. The method was immunoSEQ multiplex PCR; TCRdb's version includes in-frame clones alone and lacks a portion of them. The sample includes roughly 440,000 clones, approximately 88% of them seen just once. CDR1 and CDR2 from the germline V gene are GTSNPN and SVGIG (reference sequence). The CDR3 is 13 amino acids. The V end was cut by 4 bases, the J end by 7 bases, with 17 bases between. This TCR came from a woman aged 45-60 years with COVID-19, enrolled during active disease. The specimen sequenced was peripheral blood. This chain links TRBV30 with TRBJ2-7; D perhaps matches TRBD2 (6 bases). CDR3 bases: TGTGCCTGGAATACGGACGAGGGAGGAGAGCAGTACTTC. Residues: CAWNTDEGGEQYF.